Listed below are T cell receptor beta chains from one sample, sequenced in a study of early T cells in non-severe SARS-CoV-2 infection. TCRdb processed the 5' RACE reads anew with MiXCR; each CDR3 protein has one entry. Counted here are 35,000 to 45,000 distinct CDR3 sequences, over 4.5% occurring once; the ten biggest clones make up around 7.6%. The specimen was whole blood. The receptors derive from an adult who was a healthcare worker with PCR-confirmed SARS-CoV-2 infection or an uninfected control (not recorded which). CDR3s include the opening cysteine and the closing phenylalanine or tryptophan. A D gene is named only where the DNA matches it firmly. Clone size is given for some rows only: seen once, a few or many times, or a class if the clone is expanded.

>TRBV30|-|TRBJ2-3|many
CAWSLQAAQYF
TGTGCCTGGAGTCTGCAGGCGGCGCAGTATTTT
>TRBV7-2|TRBD2|TRBJ2-7|-
CASSPGLAGHEQYF
TGTGCCAGCAGCCCTGGACTAGCGGGCCACGAGCAGTACTTC
>TRBV9|TRBD2|TRBJ2-2|-
CASSGQGSGRNTGELFF
TGTGCCAGCAGCGGGCAGGGTAGCGGGAGGAACACCGGGGAGCTGTTTTTT
>TRBV20-1|-|TRBJ2-7|many
CSASYGIYEQYF
TGCAGTGCTAGCTACGGTATCTACGAGCAGTACTTC
>TRBV12-3/TRBV12-4|-|TRBJ2-7|many
CASSFETAPYEQYF
TGTGCCAGCAGTTTCGAGACAGCACCCTACGAGCAGTACTTC
>TRBV5-4|-|TRBJ2-5|many
CASSYGQQETQYF
TGTGCCAGCAGCTATGGACAGCAAGAGACCCAGTACTTC
>TRBV12-3/TRBV12-4|-|TRBJ2-7|-
CASSRGGGSYEQYF
TGTGCCAGCAGCCGAGGGGGAGGCTCCTACGAGCAGTACTTC
>TRBV11-2|-|TRBJ2-3|-
CASSLVFNTQYF
TGTGCCAGCAGCTTAGTATTCAATACGCAGTATTTT
>TRBV29-1|-|TRBJ2-1|-
CSVEDGRSNEQFF
TGCAGCGTTGAAGATGGAAGGAGCAATGAGCAGTTCTTC
>TRBV12-3/TRBV12-4|-|TRBJ2-1|few
CASSSFSYNEQFF
TGTGCCAGCAGTTCCTTCTCCTACAATGAGCAGTTCTTC
>TRBV5-5|TRBD2|TRBJ2-7|-
CASSLGSSGGLFQYF
TGTGCCAGCAGCTTGGGTTCTAGCGGGGGACTCTTTCAGTACTTC
>TRBV10-1|TRBD1|TRBJ2-1|many
CASSLSGTGGAYEQFF
TGCGCCAGCAGTTTGTCCGGGACAGGGGGCGCATATGAGCAGTTCTTC
>TRBV19|-|TRBJ2-3|-
CASSIWGIGTDTQYF
TGTGCCAGTAGTATCTGGGGTATAGGCACAGATACGCAGTATTTT
>TRBV30|-|TRBJ1-6|many
CAWTSRAGNNSPLHF
TGTGCCTGGACTAGCCGGGCTGGAAATAATTCACCCCTCCACTTT
>TRBV11-3|-|TRBJ2-3|many
CASSPMGPPRDTQYF
TGTGCCAGCAGCCCAATGGGGCCCCCCCGGGATACGCAGTATTTT
>TRBV5-5|TRBD1|TRBJ1-5|many
CASSRDSTGEQPQHF
TGTGCCAGCAGCCGGGACAGTACGGGGGAACAGCCCCAGCATTTT
>TRBV6-1|-|TRBJ1-1|many
CASTGTGMNTEAFF
TGTGCCAGCACGGGAACAGGGATGAACACTGAAGCTTTCTTT
>TRBV7-9|-|TRBJ2-3|medium-sized
CASSLAAVDTQYF
TGTGCCAGCAGCTTAGCGGCCGTAGATACGCAGTATTTT
>TRBV20-1|TRBD2|TRBJ2-5|many
CSARDSMAPSGRKETQYF
TGCAGTGCTAGAGATTCTATGGCGCCTAGCGGGAGAAAAGAGACCCAGTACTTC
>TRBV2|-|TRBJ2-1|many
CASSYRPEQFF
TGTGCCAGCAGCTACCGTCCTGAGCAGTTCTTC
>TRBV11-1|-|TRBJ2-1|-
CASSLWQDNEQFF
TGTGCCAGCAGCTTGTGGCAGGACAATGAGCAGTTCTTC
>TRBV29-1|-|TRBJ1-1|many
CSVGYDQGNPEAFF
TGCAGCGTTGGTTATGACCAGGGTAACCCTGAAGCTTTCTTT
>TRBV6-6|TRBD1|TRBJ1-2|many
CASSRDRELFLGYTF
TGTGCCAGCAGTCGAGACAGGGAGTTGTTCCTGGGCTACACCTTC
>TRBV7-9|-|TRBJ2-2|many
CASTPPGDNGELFF
TGTGCCAGCACCCCACCTGGGGACAACGGGGAGCTGTTTTTT
>TRBV6-4|-|TRBJ2-2|many
CASSDGGTGELFF
TGTGCCAGCAGTGACGGGGGTACCGGGGAGCTGTTTTTT
>TRBV7-2|TRBD1|TRBJ2-7|many
CASSIGQGMHYEQYF
TGTGCCAGCAGTATAGGACAGGGTATGCATTACGAGCAGTACTTC